This T cell receptor (beta chain) was sequenced in a study of blood T cell repertoires in COVID-19. Sequencing was performed with immunoSEQ multiplex PCR; in TCRdb, only in-frame clones are kept and a portion is missing. The sample gives about 200,000 clones, 70% to 85% of which show up once; approximately 10% is in the top ten. V was cut by 5 bases and J by 4 bases, with 17 bases left in between. In germline, CDR1 is SGHAT, CDR2 FQNNGV. The CDR3 runs to 15 residues. The source of this sequence is a man aged 50 to 60 with active or convalescent COVID-19. The sample was peripheral blood. This chain joins TRBV11-2 and TRBJ2-5; maybe TRBD1 (6 bases). CDR3 in amino acids: CASSPHQGLGETQYF. CDR3 sequence (DNA): TGTGCCAGCAGCCCGCATCAGGGGCTGGGAGAGACCCAGTACTTC.